This T cell receptor beta chain was retrieved from a study of T cells in narcolepsy. Study findings and constraints: Autoreactive clonotypes reportedly recurred in blood of same and different patients, not controls. No autoreactive T cell clone sequences appeared in some memory CD4+ repertoires.

Germline loops: CDR1 MDHEN, CDR2 SYDVKM. The CDR3 extends over 14 amino acids. The sample holds one count of this clone. No antigen is known for it. An end of the junction differs from the germline gene, which may be a read error. The method was immunoSEQ multiplex PCR; TCRdb's version includes in-frame clones alone and lacks a portion of them. In the table there are 25,000 to 35,000 clones, approximately 86% of which are singletons. The chain employs TRBV28 and TRBJ1-2, with D uncertain. The sequenced sample consisted of CD45RA- memory CD4+ T cells from PBMCs. The source of this sequence is a human donor with narcolepsy. The CDR3 spells CASSPNQQRAGYAF. The CDR3 nucleotides are TGTGCCAGCAGTCCAAATCAGCAGCGAGCTGGCTACGCCTTC.